The subject of this entry is one T cell receptor (beta chain). Its antigen is not known. This sample stems from a study of graft-versus-host responses after intestinal transplantation. Germline V gives CDR1 SNHLY, CDR2 FYNNEI. This CDR3 contains 14 residues. Germline trimming cut 9 bases from V and 1 base from J; bases unmatched to any gene: 4. Sequenced by immunoSEQ multiplex PCR; TCRdb stores in-frame clones only, minus some. The sample contains about 85,000 clones, approximately 90% of which appear only once. The sample here was unstimulated CD8+ T cells sorted from spleen or lymph node cells, taken before transplant. This sequence was found in a human donor who was the organ donor for an intestinal transplant. The V and J genes are TRBV2 and TRBJ2-2, with TRBD1 matching 8 bases. The CDR3 region is CASPTGVNTGELFF. The DNA for the CDR3 is TGTGCCAGTCCGACAGGGGTGAACACCGGGGAGCTGTTTTTT.